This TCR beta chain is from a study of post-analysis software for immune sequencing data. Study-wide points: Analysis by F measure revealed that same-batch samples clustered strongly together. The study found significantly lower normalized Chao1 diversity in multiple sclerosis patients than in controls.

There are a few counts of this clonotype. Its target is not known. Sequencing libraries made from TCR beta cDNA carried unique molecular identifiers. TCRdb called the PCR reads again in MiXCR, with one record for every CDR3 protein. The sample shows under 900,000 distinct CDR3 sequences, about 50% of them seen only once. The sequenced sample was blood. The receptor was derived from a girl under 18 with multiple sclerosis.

CDR3: CASSPRQGRISETQYF. The CDR3 DNA follows: TGTGCCAGCAGCCCGAGACAGGGGAGGATCTCAGAGACCCAGTACTTC. J is TRBJ2-5 and V is TRBV7-2, with 8 bases lining up with TRBD1. Germline CDR1 is SGHTA and CDR2 is FQGNSA. The V and J ends lost 5 bases and 4 bases, in that order; junction bases with no gene match: 12. CDR3 length: 16 residues.